This TCR beta chain is from a study of cytomegalovirus exposure and HLA in healthy donors (dated by TCRdb to about 2017). Notes on the research overall: A later analysis indicated that the 90 to 150 validation repertoires were generated on the platform also employed for the 700 or so repertoires of the first cohort. The study aimed to test whether signatures of past pathogen exposure could be identified by cataloging public T cell receptors. Along with the roughly 670-subject first cohort, a separate validation cohort of around 110 different subjects was used. To predict cytomegalovirus infection status, the study brought together high-throughput TCR immunosequencing, statistical association of individual TCRs with disease status, and machine learning.

Donors formed part of the validation cohort, which comprised 120 or so subjects and was distinct from the first cohort of 690 or so subjects. Of note for this clone: Its antigen remains unidentified. No base qualities exist here, and no much larger clone lies one base off it.

Broad study findings and their caveats: According to the authors, the approach could potentially be generalized to other disease states and immunological phenotypes. The classifier was reported to diagnose cytomegalovirus status with high specificity and sensitivity in both the original cohort and the validation cohort. The validation cohort had no HLA typing available for a later analysis, so co-occurrence within that cohort was assessed over all 130 or so repertoires. In vitro tests confirmed that a few of the cytomegalovirus-associated TCR beta chains recognize cytomegalovirus antigens. In the study, 150 to 200 TCR beta chains were listed as associated with cytomegalovirus. While some public TCRs were present in many individuals, most TCR sequences turned up only very rarely across donors. In a later analysis, TCRs clustered in the first cohort were found to also tend to co-occur in the roughly 120 validation repertoires, with 90% to 95% of cluster scores above 0.

The library was obtained by the immunoSEQ multiplex PCR assay. Concerning the study's data processing: To diagnose cytomegalovirus status from the catalog of TCR beta chain sequences, a statistical classification framework was built. The clones in this table, taken by TCRdb from immuneACCESS, are in-frame only. Not every clone is retained; where verified, under half of the shortfall comes from an unresolved V gene, and the cause of the rest is unknown. V, J and clone size derive from that table, while D and trimming were established from the DNA sequence. Across this sample there are about 200,000 clones, with roughly 88% seen only once. Around 15% of the sample is in the top ten clones. The germline V gene specifies SNHLY as CDR1 and FYNNEI as CDR2. Trimming takes 4 bases off V and 5 bases off J; junction bases not matched to a gene: 6. CDR3 length: 14 amino acids, cysteine to phenylalanine. Only CDR3 DNA remains: 42 bases, in frame from the first base.

Sequencing used PBMCs. The rearranged segments are TRBV2 and TRBJ2-5, and 8 junctional nucleotides match TRBD1. This clonotype originated in a woman in her twenties or thirties in good health and CMV-seropositive. The DNA sequence reads TGTGCCAGCAGTGGTCCAGGGGGCTATGAGACCCAGTACTTC. It translates to CASSGPGGYETQYF.